What follows are 29 T cell receptor beta chains derived from one specimen sequenced in a study of beta chain features in type 1 diabetes. What was sequenced were expressed TCRB transcripts, since all of the isolated RNA had been reverse transcribed. Sequencing used immunoSEQ multiplex PCR; TCRdb keeps in-frame clones, though not all of them. The table records about 620,000 clones, 15% to 18% of them present only once. Material for sequencing was naive CD4+ T cells from blood. The receptor set was obtained from a young man in good health.

This chain uses TRBV14 with TRBJ2-1; 8 bases line up with TRBD2. The CDR3 length is 16 residues. Germline values: CDR1 SGHDN, CDR2 FVKESK. V lost 0 bases to trimming and J lost 7 bases; unmatched junction nucleotides: 8. In DNA form, the CDR3 reads TGTGCCAGCAGCCAAGATGGAGCGGGAGTAGCGAATGAGCAGTTCTTC. This gives the protein CASSQDGAGVANEQFF.

This clone was counted a few times. V gene TRBV5-1 combines with J gene TRBJ2-3; 9 nucleotides line up with TRBD1. The CDR3 loop spans 15 amino acids. V lost 2 bases, J lost 2 bases, and 3 bases stayed unmatched. Per the germline V gene, CDR1 is SGHRS and CDR2 is YFSETQ. This CDR3 reads CASSFRTGDTDTQYF. CDR3 bases: TGCGCCAGCAGCTTTCGGACAGGGGACACAGATACGCAGTATTTT.

This clone has ten or more counts. The chain has TRBV7-9 and TRBJ2-1; D not resolved. Trimming removed 2 bases at V and 15 bases at J, with 20 bases between. This CDR3 contains 14 residues. The germline CDR1 and CDR2 sequences are SEHNR and FQNEAQ (reference sequence). As DNA, the CDR3 is TGTGCCAGCAGCTTACTAATAACCGCTACGACGGTGTTCTTC. It translates to CASSLLITATTVFF.

The rearrangement links TRBV18 to TRBJ2-7; D is undetermined. The germline V and J ends were trimmed by 1 base and 3 bases, with 10 bases remaining between them. The CDR3 sequence is 14 residues long. Germline values: CDR1 KGHSH, CDR2 LQKENI. The CDR3 loop is CASSPQSQRYEQYF. CDR3 sequence (DNA): TGTGCCAGCTCACCACAATCTCAGCGCTACGAGCAGTACTTC.

In the case of this clone: The same CDR3 arises from other DNA sequences in this sample as well. The chain couples TRBV7-2 to TRBJ2-7; D is unclear. V shed 0 bases and J shed 1 base, with 10 bases lying between them. CDR3 length: 15 residues. Germline CDR1 is SGHTA and CDR2 is FQGNSA. The CDR3 nucleotides read TGTGCCAGCAGCTTAGCTTCCCGCGGATCCTACGAGCAGTACTTC. It encodes CASSLASRGSYEQYF.

This clone was seen only a few times. The genes are TRBV7-2 and TRBJ2-7; the match to TRBD2 covers 7 bases. This CDR3 is built from 14 residues. Germline V gene data show CDR1 as SGHTA and CDR2 as FQGNSA. V was clipped by 1 base and J by 2 bases; unmatched bases: 2. In nucleotides, the CDR3 is TGTGCCAGCAGCTTAGAAGGACTAGCCTACGAGCAGTACTTC. Translating it yields CASSLEGLAYEQYF.

This chain uses TRBV7-2 with TRBJ1-1; 10 positions agree with TRBD1. The CDR3 consists of 16 residues. With 1 base clipped from V and 1 base from J, the junction kept 3 bases outside the gene matches. Germline V gene data show CDR1 as SGHTA and CDR2 as FQGNSA. This CDR3 is CASSLVRDRGNTEAFF. CDR3 nucleotides: TGTGCCAGCAGCTTAGTCCGGGACAGGGGGAACACTGAAGCTTTCTTT.

In regard to this clone: Other DNA sequences in this sample translate to the same CDR3. This chain uses TRBV15 with TRBJ2-7; no definite D call. This CDR3 comprises 13 residues. Germline CDR1 and CDR2: LNHNV and YYDKDF (reference sequence). V was cut by 0 bases and J by 2 bases, with 5 bases left in between. The CDR3 reads CATSRDLTYEQYF. CDR3 coding DNA: TGTGCCACCAGCAGAGATTTGACCTACGAGCAGTACTTC.

This clone was counted between two and nine times. The V and J genes are TRBV28 and TRBJ2-1, with TRBD2 identical over 8 bases. This CDR3 spans 15 amino acids. The V gene end was trimmed by 5 bases and the J gene end by 9 bases; junction bases not matched to a gene: 12. Germline V gene data show CDR1 as MDHEN and CDR2 as SYDVKM. The CDR3 nucleotides are TGTGCCAGCAGTCCCCGGAGAGCGGGGGTCGGTGAGCAGTTCTTC. Its translation is CASSPRRAGVGEQFF.

V gene TRBV2 combines with J gene TRBJ2-5; D is perhaps TRBD2 (6 bases). Trimming stripped 10 bases from V and 5 bases from J, with 17 bases between. Germline V lookup: CDR1 SNHLY, CDR2 FYNNEI. The CDR3 length is 13 residues. The CDR3 here is CATFRGGMETQYF. CDR3 coding DNA: TGTGCCACCTTTAGAGGAGGGATGGAGACCCAGTACTTC.

This clone was counted between two and nine times. The chain has TRBV28 and TRBJ2-7; D is possibly TRBD1 (6 bases). V lost 3 bases, J lost 3 bases, and 15 bases lay in between. This CDR3 is 15 amino acids long. Germline V gene data show CDR1 as MDHEN and CDR2 as SYDVKM. Here the CDR3 reads CASSFIRDTSYEQYF. CDR3 nucleotide sequence: TGTGCCAGCAGTTTCATCCGGGACACTAGCTACGAGCAGTACTTC.

The chain carries TRBV7-2 and TRBJ2-5; TRBD1 matches 10 bases. V shed 6 bases, J shed 0 bases, and the junction held 4 bases outside the gene matches. The CDR3 is 15 amino acids. Germline V gene sequence: CDR1 SGHTA, CDR2 FQGNSA. The CDR3 reads CASSSDRGYQETQYF. DNA for the CDR3: TGTGCCAGCAGTTCGGACAGGGGGTACCAAGAGACCCAGTACTTC.

The sample holds a few counts of this clone. The J gene is TRBJ2-1, the V gene TRBV4-1, with 7 positions matching TRBD2. The CDR3 contains 17 residues. Losses at the gene ends were 1 base for V and 6 bases for J; bases not matched to a gene: 12. Germline-derived CDR1 and CDR2 are MGHRA and YSYEKL. This CDR3 reads CASSQVGWTRRVNEQFF. In nucleotides, the CDR3 is TGCGCCAGCAGCCAAGTTGGTTGGACTAGAAGGGTCAATGAGCAGTTCTTC.

The rearrangement links TRBV4-3 to TRBJ2-7; 10 nucleotides agree with TRBD1. The V and J ends lost 3 bases and 2 bases, in that order; junction bases with no gene match: 7. CDR1 and CDR2 from the germline V gene are LGHNA and YSLEER. The CDR3 is 16 residues long. The CDR3 loop is CASSHAPGTGAYEQYF. CDR3 sequence (DNA): TGCGCCAGCAGCCACGCTCCCGGGACAGGGGCCTACGAGCAGTACTTC.

The sample holds a few counts of this clone. This chain uses TRBV18 with TRBJ2-7; D is uncertain. CDR3 length: 13 amino acids. Germline V gene data show CDR1 as KGHSH and CDR2 as LQKENI. Trimming stripped 3 bases from V and 5 bases from J, with 11 bases between. CDR3 sequence (DNA): TGTGCCAGCTCACCTCAAAGAACAAACGAGCAGTACTTC. Amino acids: CASSPQRTNEQYF.

The V gene is TRBV14, the J gene TRBJ1-2; D is perhaps TRBD1 (5 bases). Trimming pared 7 bases from V and 2 bases from J, leaving 11 bases between. CDR1 SGHDN and CDR2 FVKESK come from the germline V gene. CDR3 length: 13 amino acids. The chain's CDR3 is CASMRTPNYGYTF. The CDR3 DNA is TGTGCCAGCATGCGGACACCGAACTATGGCTACACCTTC.

This clone was seen a handful of times. The gene calls are TRBV30 and TRBJ2-7; D perhaps matches TRBD1 (5 bases). The CDR3 is made up of 11 amino acids. Trimming removed 5 bases from V and 3 bases from J, with 8 bases in between. Germline lookup yields CDR1 GTSNPN and CDR2 SVGIG (reference sequence). As DNA, the CDR3 is TGTGCCTGGGCAGACAGCTACGAGCAGTACTTC. This gives the protein CAWADSYEQYF.

The chain has TRBV19 and TRBJ2-7; no clear D. This CDR3 is built from 15 residues. V lost 3 bases and J 0 bases, leaving 12 bases between the germline ends. Per the germline V gene, CDR1 is LNHDA and CDR2 is SQIVND (reference sequence). The CDR3, as DNA: TGTGCCAGTAGTATCGGGCAGTCGACCTCCTACGAGCAGTACTTC. Amino acid sequence: CASSIGQSTSYEQYF.

The chain joins TRBV4-1 to TRBJ2-7, with 7 bases that match TRBD1. The trim removed 1 base at V and 7 bases at J, leaving 10 bases unmatched. In germline, CDR1 is MGHRA, CDR2 YSYEKL. The CDR3 has 15 residues. CDR3 in DNA: TGCGCCAGCAGCCAAGCAGGACAGGTCCGGTTTGAGCAGTACTTC. This encodes CASSQAGQVRFEQYF.

This clone has more than one count but fewer than ten. The J gene is TRBJ2-6, the V gene TRBV6-5; no definite D call. Trimming stripped 6 bases from V and 0 bases from J, with 6 bases between. The length of the CDR3 is 14 residues. The germline V gene has CDR1 MNHEY and CDR2 SVGAGI. The DNA of the CDR3 is TGTGCCAGCAGCCCTTACTCTGGGGCCAACGTCCTGACTTTC. Its protein is CASSPYSGANVLTF.

This clone was seen more than once but under ten times. This chain uses TRBV28 with TRBJ2-6; maybe TRBD2 (5 bases). CDR1 MDHEN and CDR2 SYDVKM come from the germline V gene. V lost 6 bases, J lost 14 bases, and 17 bases lay in between. This CDR3 comprises 13 residues. The CDR3 DNA reads as TGTGCCAGCAGCGGGGTTTATCCCCGACTCCTGACTTTC. Its protein product is CASSGVYPRLLTF.

This clone was seen a handful of times. The J gene is TRBJ2-1, the V gene TRBV5-1, with TRBD2 identical over 8 bases. The CDR3 contains 14 residues. J gave up 5 bases and V 0 bases, and 1 base lay outside the gene matches. Germline V lookup: CDR1 SGHRS, CDR2 YFSETQ. The CDR3 coding sequence is TGCGCCAGCAGCTTGGGCGGGAGGAACAATGAGCAGTTCTTC. Residues: CASSLGGRNNEQFF.

This clone appeared a few times. The gene calls are TRBV18 and TRBJ2-3, with D possibly being TRBD1 (5 bases). CDR1 and CDR2 from the germline V gene are KGHSH and LQKENI. V shed 2 bases and J shed 2 bases, with 8 bases lying between them. This CDR3 comprises 14 residues. CDR3 sequence: CASSPGATTDTQYF. The DNA of the CDR3 is TGTGCCAGCTCACCAGGGGCTACCACAGATACGCAGTATTTT.

The table lists this clone with a few counts. The rearrangement uses TRBV19 and TRBJ1-2, with D maybe TRBD1 (5 bases). Germline-derived CDR1 and CDR2 are LNHDA and SQIVND (reference sequence). Trimming stripped 3 bases from V and 4 bases from J, with 9 bases between. This CDR3 has 13 residues. The CDR3 DNA reads as TGTGCCAGTAGTATGACGGGGCCCTATGGCTACACCTTC. As protein: CASSMTGPYGYTF.

The chain links TRBV11-3 to TRBJ2-1; maybe TRBD2 (5 bases). The CDR3 is 16 residues long. The germline CDR1 and CDR2 sequences are SGHNT and YENEEA. The V gene lost 1 base and the J gene lost 1 base, with 11 bases spanning the gap. The CDR3 region has the DNA TGTGCCAGCAGCTTAGCGGGGAGAGGGTCCTACAATGAGCAGTTCTTC. Translating gives CASSLAGRGSYNEQFF.

This clone was seen only a few times. The rearrangement joins TRBV9 to TRBJ2-6; weak D call: TRBD2 (5 bases). Germline V gene lookup returns CDR1 SGDLS and CDR2 YYNGEE. This CDR3 is 16 amino acids long. V was pared by 4 bases and J by 0 bases, with 11 bases between. CDR3 in DNA: TGTGCCAGCAGCTTACGGGGTGACTCTGGGGCCAACGTCCTGACTTTC. Translation: CASSLRGDSGANVLTF.

The chain joins TRBV9 to TRBJ2-5; D remains ambiguous. This CDR3 is 12 amino acids long. V shed 1 base and J shed 2 bases, with 3 bases lying between them. Germline CDR1 reads SGDLS; CDR2 reads YYNGEE. The DNA for the CDR3 is TGTGCCAGCAGCGTAACTCAAGAGACCCAGTACTTC. Translating it yields CASSVTQETQYF. The full variable domain, completed using reference TRBV9 and TRBJ2-5, is DSGVTQTPKHLITATGQRVTLRCSPRSGDLSVYWYQQSLDQGLQFLIQYYNGEERAKGNILERFSAQQFPDLHSELNLSSLELGDSALYFCASSVTQETQYFGPGTRLLVL.

This clone was counted between two and nine times. The same CDR3 also results from other DNA sequences found in this sample. The J gene is TRBJ1-2, the V gene TRBV5-4; no reliable D call. V was clipped by 4 bases and J by 2 bases, with 9 bases between them. The germline CDR1 and CDR2 sequences are SGHNT and YYREEE (reference sequence). The length of the CDR3 is 13 residues. In nucleotides, the CDR3 is TGTGCCAGCAGCCTTCCCGGAAACTATGGCTACACCTTC. Its protein is CASSLPGNYGYTF.

The V and J genes are TRBV10-3 and TRBJ2-2; TRBD2 is a possible D gene (5 bases). The germline V gene encodes CDR1 ENHRY and CDR2 SYGVKD. This CDR3 contains 15 residues. Trimming stripped 1 base from V and 3 bases from J, with 9 bases between. In DNA form, the CDR3 reads TGTGCCATCAGTGAGTTGGACTGGTACACCGGGGAGCTGTTTTTT. Encoded protein: CAISELDWYTGELFF.